This T cell receptor (beta chain) was found in a study of cytomegalovirus exposure and HLA in healthy donors (dated by TCRdb to about 2017). At the level of the whole study: According to a later analysis, one platform produced both the 100 to 150 validation repertoires and the approximately 600 repertoires of the first cohort. The study aimed to test whether cataloging public T cell receptors could reveal signatures of past pathogen exposure. In addition to the first cohort of about 650 subjects, a separate validation cohort of 120 different subjects was used. High-throughput TCR immunosequencing, statistical association of individual TCRs with disease status, and machine learning were combined to predict cytomegalovirus infection status. The paper as a whole reports these results and caveats: Across donors, most TCR sequences were observed very rarely, whereas some public TCRs were present in many individuals. In vitro tests confirmed that three of the cytomegalovirus-associated TCR beta chains recognize cytomegalovirus antigens. A later analysis lacked HLA typing for the validation cohort, so it scored co-occurrence in that cohort across all 130 or so repertoires. The authors suggested that the approach could potentially be generalized to other disease states and immunological phenotypes. A total of 150 to 200 TCR beta chains were listed by the study as associated with cytomegalovirus. The classifier was reported to diagnose cytomegalovirus status with high specificity and sensitivity in both the original and validation cohorts. Subsequent analysis determined that TCRs grouped into clusters in the first cohort also showed a tendency toward co-occurrence across the roughly 120 validation repertoires, and 94% of cluster scores exceeded 0.

Regarding this clone: Its cognate antigen has yet to be identified. One base away there is no much larger clone; base qualities are not given.

To prepare the library, the immunoSEQ multiplex PCR assay was applied. Under the source paper's analysis protocol: A statistical classification framework was built for diagnosing cytomegalovirus status from the catalog of TCR beta chain sequences. TCRdb re-hosts the immuneACCESS table, in-frame sequences only. Its copies lack some clones; in the studies checked, an unresolved V gene accounts for under half of them, and the cause for the rest is not known. V, J and clone size derive from that table, while D and trimming were established from the DNA sequence. For this sample there are about 240,000 clones; around 86% appear just once. Roughly 1.2% of the sample rests with the top ten. The CDR3 spans 14 residues, from the cysteine through the phenylalanine. The read is trimmed to its CDR3 DNA, 42 bases read in frame from base 1. After removal of 5 bases from V and 4 bases from J, the junction retains 7 bases not matched to a gene. CDR1 and CDR2 (SGHNT, YENEEA) derive from the germline V gene.

The donors were included in the validation cohort of 120 subjects, a group kept apart from the roughly 700-subject first cohort. The TCR sequence derives from a woman aged 25 to 39 in good health and CMV-seropositive. The sequence joins TRBV11-3 to TRBJ1-2, with 7 middle bases fitting TRBD1. Material for sequencing was PBMCs. The DNA sequence is as follows: TGTGCCAGCAGCCGGGACAGCTTTTTCTATGGCTACACCTTC. This codes for CASSRDSFFYGYTF.